These 30 T cell receptor beta chains were all obtained from the same sample, sequenced in a study of T cell responses to AZD1222 COVID-19 vaccine. Repertoires were generated with immunoSEQ multiplex PCR, while TCRdb's copy carries only in-frame clones and drops some. The table records 150,000 or so clones, approximately 83% of them present only once. The material was peripheral blood, obtained on day 0 of AZD1222 vaccination. Receptors were obtained from an adult in good health.

CDR3 amino acids: CASSADSLSRRDSPLHF. CDR3 nucleotide sequence: TGTGCCAGCAGTGCCGACAGCCTAAGCCGGAGGGATTCACCCCTCCACTTT. The chain has TRBV6-1 and TRBJ1-6; a weak D match, TRBD1 (5 bases). The germline CDR1 and CDR2 sequences are MNHNS and SASEGT. Between the trimmed V and J ends, which lost 4 bases and 8 bases, there was a span of 21 bases. The CDR3 length is 17 residues.

V is TRBV10-1 and J is TRBJ1-4, with unresolved D. V was cut by 3 bases and J by 5 bases, with 10 bases left in between. The germline gives CDR1 WNHNN, CDR2 SYGVQD (reference sequence). This CDR3 comprises 14 residues. CDR3 residues: CASSDNAPNEKLFF. CDR3 nucleotides: TGCGCCAGCAGTGATAACGCACCGAATGAAAAACTGTTTTTT.

In DNA form, the CDR3 reads TGTGCCAGCAGTCCCGGGACAGTCACCTACGAGCAGTACTTC. Translation gives CASSPGTVTYEQYF. This chain uses TRBV6-5 with TRBJ2-7; the match to TRBD1 covers 7 bases. The CDR3 totals 14 residues. Germline CDR1 MNHEY, CDR2 SVGAGI. V was pared by 5 bases and J by 2 bases, with 6 bases of the junction left unmatched.

The chain is built from TRBV3-1 (or the pseudogene TRBV3-2) and TRBJ1-3; the D is unclear. The CDR3 is 14 amino acids. Trimming pared 5 bases from V and 0 bases from J, leaving 8 bases between. Germline V gives CDR1 LGHDT, CDR2 YNNKEL (reference sequence). CDR3 protein: CASSYSDSGNTIYF. The CDR3 bases are TGTGCCAGCAGCTACTCGGACTCTGGAAACACCATATATTTT.

This chain links TRBV6-1 with TRBJ2-1; 9 bases map to TRBD2. V shed 2 bases and J 0 bases; nucleotides not matched to a gene: 8. The CDR3 spans 18 residues. Germline-derived CDR1 and CDR2 are MNHNS and SASEGT. Here the CDR3 reads CASSERSGGFLSYNEQFF. The DNA of the CDR3 is TGTGCCAGCAGTGAAAGGAGCGGGGGGTTCCTCTCCTACAATGAGCAGTTCTTC.

The chain joins TRBV9 to TRBJ2-5; possibly TRBD1 or TRBD2 for D (6 bases each). The CDR3 loop spans 13 amino acids. Between the trimmed V and J ends, which lost 3 bases and 5 bases, there was a span of 11 bases. CDR1 and CDR2 from the germline V gene are SGDLS and YYNGEE. The CDR3 is CASSGGGRETQYF. The CDR3 DNA is TGTGCCAGCAGCGGAGGGGGGCGGGAGACCCAGTACTTC.

The gene calls are TRBV19 and TRBJ2-1, with 15 bases identical to TRBD2. The V and J ends lost 8 bases and 0 bases, in that order; junction bases with no gene match: 8. Germline CDR1 reads LNHDA; CDR2 reads SQIVND (reference sequence). The CDR3 runs 18 residues. The CDR3 sequence is CASLRTSGRASSYNEQFF. Written as DNA, the CDR3 is TGTGCCAGTCTTCGGACTAGCGGGAGGGCCAGCTCCTACAATGAGCAGTTCTTC.

The gene calls are TRBV30 and TRBJ1-2; 7 nucleotides line up with TRBD1. Per the germline V gene, CDR1 is GTSNPN and CDR2 is SVGIG (reference sequence). The CDR3 is 14 amino acids. The V gene end was trimmed by 0 bases and the J gene end by 4 bases; junction bases not matched to a gene: 5. CDR3 nucleotides: TGTGCCTGGAGTGTAAGTCCAGGGGGCTATGGCTACACCTTC. Translated: CAWSVSPGGYGYTF.

The rearrangement uses TRBV25-1 and TRBJ1-1; the match to TRBD1 covers 8 bases. The ends lost 6 bases at V and 5 bases at J; junction bases unmatched: 5. Germline assignment: CDR1 MGHDK and CDR2 SYGVNS. This CDR3 has 13 residues. In DNA form, the CDR3 reads TGTGCCAGCAGGAAAGGACAGGGTACTGAAGCTTTCTTT. It specifies CASRKGQGTEAFF. Full variable domain (remainder filled in from reference TRBV25-1 and TRBJ1-1): EADIYQTPRYLVIGTGKKITLECSQTMGHDKMYWYQQDPGMELHLIHYSYGVNSTEKGDLSSESTVSRIRTEHFPLTLESARPSHTSQYLCASRKGQGTEAFFGQGTRLTVV.

The chain joins TRBV5-4 to TRBJ1-5; no clear D gene. The CDR3 runs to 12 residues. The V gene lost 0 bases and the J gene lost 6 bases, with 4 bases spanning the gap. CDR1 and CDR2 (germline): SGHNT, YYREEE (reference sequence). CDR3 DNA sequence: TGTGCCAGCAGCTTGGAAGGTCAGCCCCAGCATTTT. This sequence encodes CASSLEGQPQHF.

This clone has more than one count but fewer than ten. V usage is TRBV6-6 and J usage is TRBJ1-5; D unresolved. The V and J ends lost 7 bases and 0 bases respectively, with 7 bases between them. This CDR3 is 13 amino acids long. Germline V gene data show CDR1 as MNHNY and CDR2 as SVGAGI (reference sequence). CDR3 DNA: TGTGCCAGCATTATAAGTAGCAATCAGCCCCAGCATTTT. It specifies CASIISSNQPQHF.

The CDR3 DNA reads as TGCAGCGTTGAAGAAGTTGGGACGGCAGGGGGCAGTGAGACCCAGTACTTC. Translated: CSVEEVGTAGGSETQYF. This chain links TRBV29-1 with TRBJ2-5, with 8 nucleotides matching TRBD1. This CDR3 region has 17 residues. Germline V CDR1 and CDR2: SQVTM, ANQGSEA. The junction had 14 bases not matched to a gene; V was cut back by 0 bases and J by 5 bases. Together with reference TRBV29-1 and TRBJ2-5, the CDR3 gives the full variable domain: SAVISQKPSRDICQRGTSLTIQCQVDSQVTMMFWYRQQPGQSLTLIATANQGSEATYESGFVIDKFPISRPNLTFSTLTVSNMSPEDSSIYLCSVEEVGTAGGSETQYFGPGTRLLVL.

The rearrangement uses TRBV28 and TRBJ2-3; D may be TRBD1 or TRBD2 (6 bases each). The germline V and J ends were trimmed by 8 bases and 6 bases, with 15 bases remaining between them. The CDR3 has 13 residues. Germline V gives CDR1 MDHEN, CDR2 SYDVKM. The CDR3 DNA reads TGTGCCAGCGGGCTAAGGGGGGTCGATACGCAGTATTTT. Its protein product is CASGLRGVDTQYF.

V gene TRBV2 combines with J gene TRBJ1-2; D remains unclear. The CDR3 loop spans 14 amino acids. V lost 6 bases and J lost 4, with 15 bases in between. The germline gives CDR1 SNHLY, CDR2 FYNNEI. CDR3 nucleotide sequence: TGTGCCAGCAGCCTCGGACCCGAAGGCTATGGCTACACCTTC. The encoded protein is CASSLGPEGYGYTF.

CDR3: CASSFGQELETQYF. CDR3 coding DNA: TGCGCCAGCAGCTTCGGCCAGGAGTTGGAGACCCAGTACTTC. The chain links TRBV5-1 to TRBJ2-5; D is unresolved. The CDR3 spans 14 residues. Trimming took 2 bases from V and 5 from J, leaving 13 bases between them. Looked up from germline, CDR1 is SGHRS and CDR2 is YFSETQ. The full variable domain, completed using reference TRBV5-1 and TRBJ2-5, is KAGVTQTPRYLIKTRGQQVTLSCSPISGHRSVSWYQQTPGQGLQFLFEYFSETQRNKGNFPGRFSGRQFSNSRSEMNVSTLELGDSALYLCASSFGQELETQYFGPGTRLLVL.

The V gene is TRBV7-9, the J gene TRBJ1-4; perhaps TRBD1 as D (5 bases). Germline V gene data show CDR1 as SEHNR and CDR2 as FQNEAQ (reference sequence). CDR3 length: 18 amino acids. Trimming stripped 1 base from V and 0 bases from J, with 15 bases between. This chain's CDR3 is CASSLGGVNGATNEKLFF. The CDR3 DNA is TGTGCCAGCAGCTTAGGGGGCGTTAACGGGGCAACTAATGAAAAACTGTTTTTT.

This clone was counted once. The chain employs TRBV18 and TRBJ1-5; D is uncertain. Germline V lookup: CDR1 KGHSH, CDR2 LQKENI. V was shortened by 4 bases and J by 4 bases, with 5 bases between the two germline ends. The CDR3 loop spans 12 amino acids. The CDR3 DNA reads TGTGCCAGCTCACGAGGGAATCAGCCCCAGCATTTT. The encoded protein is CASSRGNQPQHF.

The chain couples TRBV5-6 to TRBJ2-1, with 12 bases that match TRBD2. Germline assignment: CDR1 SGHDT and CDR2 YYEEEE. The CDR3 loop spans 13 amino acids. The V and J ends lost 6 bases and 7 bases, in that order; junction bases with no gene match: 2. CDR3 residues: CASTGLAGNEQFF. The DNA of the CDR3 is TGTGCCAGCACCGGACTAGCGGGGAATGAGCAGTTCTTC.

V is TRBV5-1 and J is TRBJ2-1, with D uncertain. The CDR3 is 16 residues long. Germline-derived CDR1 and CDR2 are SGHRS and YFSETQ. V lost 1 base and J lost 0, with 11 bases in between. CDR3 sequence: CASSLPWASSYNEQFF. Here the CDR3 DNA reads TGCGCCAGCAGCTTGCCCTGGGCCTCCTCCTACAATGAGCAGTTCTTC.

J is TRBJ1-1 and V is TRBV7-8; 7 bases align to TRBD1. Germline V gene sequence: CDR1 SGHVS, CDR2 FQNEAQ. Germline trimming cut 5 bases from V and 3 bases from J; bases unmatched to any gene: 6. The length of the CDR3 is 14 residues. The CDR3 sequence is CASSKDRSYTEAFF. The CDR3 DNA reads as TGTGCCAGCAGCAAGGACAGGAGCTACACTGAAGCTTTCTTT.

The rearrangement uses TRBV19 and TRBJ1-5; perhaps TRBD1 as D (5 bases). Trimming removed 9 bases from V and 6 bases from J, with 15 bases in between. The CDR3 consists of 13 residues. Looked up from germline, CDR1 is LNHDA and CDR2 is SQIVND (reference sequence). Here the CDR3 reads CASRTPGTQPQHF. The DNA for the CDR3 is TGTGCCAGCCGAACCCCAGGGACTCAGCCCCAGCATTTT.

This clone came up a few times. This chain uses TRBV15 with TRBJ2-2; possible D gene TRBD1, 5 bases. Looked up from germline, CDR1 is LNHNV and CDR2 is YYDKDF (reference sequence). Between the trimmed V and J ends, which lost 0 bases and 3 bases, there was a span of 14 bases. This CDR3 spans 17 amino acids. The CDR3 bases are TGTGCCACCAGCAGAGACCTCCTAGGGGCTCACACCGGGGAGCTGTTTTTT. It specifies CATSRDLLGAHTGELFF.

The CDR3 DNA sequence: TGTGCCAGCACCCCCGGACAGACTCACACAGATACGCAGTATTTT. It encodes CASTPGQTHTDTQYF. The chain couples TRBV9 to TRBJ2-3; tentatively, D is TRBD1 (6 bases). Germline V gene data show CDR1 as SGDLS and CDR2 as YYNGEE. V gave up 6 bases and J gave up 2 bases, with 16 bases separating them. The CDR3 runs 15 residues.

The J gene is TRBJ2-5, the V gene TRBV7-2; unclear D gene. The V end lost 1 base, the J end lost 5 bases, and 14 bases lay between the germline ends. Germline CDR1 SGHTA, CDR2 FQGNSA. This CDR3 region has 15 residues. CDR3: CASSLVTGNGETQYF. DNA of the CDR3: TGTGCCAGCAGCTTAGTTACGGGTAACGGGGAGACCCAGTACTTC.

The V and J genes are TRBV6-5 and TRBJ2-3, with TRBD1 matching 9 bases. The CDR3 extends over 15 amino acids. Germline CDR1 and CDR2: MNHEY and SVGAGI. V dropped 7 bases and J dropped 2; count of bases not matched to a gene: 7. The CDR3 nucleotides are TGTGCCAGCAATGTCCGGACAGGGGACACAGATACGCAGTATTTT. This encodes CASNVRTGDTDTQYF.

V and J are TRBV28 and TRBJ1-5; tentative D call: TRBD1 (5 bases). The germline V gene has CDR1 MDHEN and CDR2 SYDVKM. The CDR3 has 15 amino acids. V was trimmed by 6 bases and J by 0 bases, leaving 12 bases between them. CDR3 nucleotide sequence: TGTGCCAGCAGGGGACCAGCGGATAGCAATCAGCCCCAGCATTTT. This sequence encodes CASRGPADSNQPQHF. The full variable domain, rest sourced from reference TRBV28 and TRBJ1-5, is DVKVTQSSRYLVKRTGEKVFLECVQDMDHENMFWYRQDPGLGLRLIYFSYDVKMKEKGDIPEGYSVSREKKERFSLILESASTNQTSMYLCASRGPADSNQPQHFGDGTRLSIL.

This chain connects TRBV29-1 to TRBJ2-2; D is undetermined. CDR1 is SQVTM, CDR2 ANQGSEA, per germline. CDR3 length: 11 amino acids. V lost 2 bases and J 6 bases, leaving 4 bases between the germline ends. In DNA, the CDR3 is TGCAGCGTTGAAACTCCCGGGGAGCTGTTTTTT. The encoded protein is CSVETPGELFF.

The chain employs TRBV7-9 and TRBJ2-7; D might be TRBD2 (5 bases). Per germline, CDR1 SEHNR and CDR2 FQNEAQ (reference sequence). This CDR3 has 13 amino acids. The V end lost 5 bases, the J end lost 7 bases, and 15 bases lay between the germline ends. The CDR3 region has the DNA TGTGCCAGCAGCCCCCGCGGACTCGATGAGCAGTACTTC. Its translation: CASSPRGLDEQYF. Combining the CDR3 with reference TRBV7-9 and TRBJ2-7 gives the whole variable domain DTGVSQNPRHKITKRGQNVTFRCDPISEHNRLYWYRQTLGQGPEFLTYFQNEAQLEKSRLLSDRFSAERPKGSFSTLEIQRTEQGDSAMYLCASSPRGLDEQYFGPGTRLTVT.

The chain has TRBV11-2 and TRBJ1-1; no firm D call. This CDR3 is 12 amino acids long. The V gene lost 5 bases and the J gene lost 7 bases, with 11 bases spanning the gap. Germline CDR1 SGHAT, CDR2 FQNNGV. CDR3 loop: CASSLTPYEAFF. The CDR3 bases are TGTGCCAGCAGCCTTACACCCTATGAAGCTTTCTTT.

The genes are TRBV6-5 and TRBJ1-2; no clear D gene. V dropped 6 bases and J dropped 0 bases, with 11 bases sitting between them. Germline assignment: CDR1 MNHEY and CDR2 SVGAGI. The CDR3 is 14 residues long. CDR3 in DNA: TGTGCCAGCAGAAGAGAGGCCGCTAACTATGGCTACACCTTC. As protein: CASRREAANYGYTF.